This T cell receptor beta chain appears in the sequencing data of a study of blood T cell repertoires in COVID-19. Study information: Acute and convalescent COVID-19 samples came from the United States, Italy and Spain. In each case, the material was cDNA or gDNA derived from T cells, B-cell-depleted T cells, or PBMCs.

In the authors' workflow: Reference gene primer amplification in the assay estimated nucleated cell counts. The repertoire was sequenced with immunoSEQ multiplex PCR; TCRdb's copy has only in-frame clones and lacks some. V and J calls plus clone size are reproduced from that table; the DNA served to infer D and trimming. The data contain over 150,000 clones, over 90% of them singletons. The sequence came from a middle-aged man with acute or convalescent COVID-19. Input material: peripheral blood.

CDR3 DNA sequence: TGTGCCTGGAGTGTAAGCCGGCATCGGGGGACTGAAGCTTTCTTT. It encodes CAWSVSRHRGTEAFF. J is TRBJ1-1 and V is TRBV30; D might be TRBD1 (5 bases). Per the germline V gene, CDR1 is GTSNPN and CDR2 is SVGIG (reference sequence). The CDR3 spans 15 residues. V lost 0 bases and J 5 bases, leaving 16 bases between the germline ends. Based on the CDR3 plus reference TRBV30 and TRBJ1-1, the full variable domain is SQTIHQWPATLVQPVGSPLSLECTVEGTSNPNLYWYRQAAGRGLQLLFYSVGIGQISSEVPQNLSASRPQDRQFILSSKKLLLSDSGFYLCAWSVSRHRGTEAFFGQGTRLTVV.